This entry lists 24 T cell receptor beta chains sequenced from one sample in a study of shared clonotypes between healthy human individuals. The table came from immunoSEQ multiplex PCR; TCRdb's copy has only in-frame clones and leaves some out. The data show millions of clones, around 90% seen once. Material for sequencing was naive CD4+ T cells sorted from blood. The subset here: CD45RA+ positively selected. These receptors were collected from a man aged 18 to 30 in good health.

As to this clone: Other DNA sequences in the same sample also yield this CDR3. This rearrangement joins TRBV7-9 to TRBJ1-5; possible D gene TRBD1, 5 bases. Germline V gene lookup returns CDR1 SEHNR and CDR2 FQNEAQ (reference sequence). With 3 bases removed from V and 4 bases from J, the gap between germline ends came to 10 bases. This CDR3 is built from 14 residues. The CDR3 nucleotides read TGTGCCAGCAGCTTCTCGGGGGGGAATCAGCCCCAGCATTTT. Translating gives CASSFSGGNQPQHF.

This clone appeared once. The chain has TRBV6-5 and TRBJ2-7, with 8 bases fitting TRBD1. Unmatched junction bases numbered 5, after V lost 7 bases and J lost 0 bases. CDR1 MNHEY and CDR2 SVGAGI come from the germline V gene. This CDR3 has 14 residues. DNA for the CDR3: TGTGCCAGCAACACACAGGGGGACTCCTACGAGCAGTACTTC. Translation: CASNTQGDSYEQYF.

This sequence joins TRBV29-1 and TRBJ2-1; D is unclear. Germline CDR1 is SQVTM and CDR2 is ANQGSEA. The CDR3 runs 16 residues. With 6 bases removed from V and 6 bases from J, the gap between germline ends came to 24 bases. CDR3: CSVPVAERSSSNEQFF. The CDR3 DNA sequence: TGCAGCGTCCCAGTGGCGGAGCGATCCTCTAGCAATGAGCAGTTCTTC.

This clone is a singleton in its sample. The V gene is TRBV6-4, the J gene TRBJ2-1, with D unresolved. This CDR3 has 13 residues. With 0 bases removed from V and 10 bases from J, the gap between germline ends came to 10 bases. Germline values: CDR1 MRHNA, CDR2 SNTAGT. As DNA, the CDR3 is TGTGCCAGCAGTGACTCGGTCGGATTGGAGCAGTTCTTC. Encoded protein: CASSDSVGLEQFF.

This clone appeared a single time. CDR3 amino acids: CASSRTSGGTQPETQYF. The CDR3 DNA is TGTGCCAGCTCACGGACTAGCGGGGGGACCCAACCCGAGACCCAGTACTTC. The rearrangement joins TRBV18 to TRBJ2-5; 14 bases agree with TRBD2. Trimming cost V 4 bases and J 5 bases; bases outside gene matches: 9. The CDR3 consists of 17 residues. CDR1 and CDR2 (germline): KGHSH, LQKENI. Full variable domain (missing parts from reference TRBV18 and TRBJ2-5): NAGVMQNPRHLVRRRGQEARLRCSPMKGHSHVYWYRQLPEEGLKFMVYLQKENIIDESGMPKERFSAEFPKEGPSILRIQQVVRGDSAAYFCASSRTSGGTQPETQYFGPGTRLLVL.

This clone has just one count. The CDR3 is CASSQNRENSPLHF. CDR3 coding DNA: TGTGCCAGCAGCCAAAACAGGGAGAATTCACCCCTCCACTTT. V usage is TRBV7-3 and J usage is TRBJ1-6; TRBD1 might be the D (6 bases). CDR3 length: 14 residues. V shed 5 bases and J shed 7 bases, with 12 bases lying between them. The germline V gene has CDR1 SGHTA and CDR2 FQGTGA. Looking up the rest from reference TRBV7-3 and TRBJ1-6 gives the full variable domain: GAGVSQTPSNKVTEKGKYVELRCDPISGHTALYWYRQSLGQGPEFLIYFQGTGAADDSGLPNDRFFAVRPEGSVSTLKIQRTERGDSAVYLCASSQNRENSPLHFGNGTRLTVT.

The V gene is TRBV30, the J gene TRBJ2-1; 7 bases are a match to TRBD2. CDR3 length: 16 amino acids. The V segment lost 1 base and the J segment 2 bases; nucleotides outside the gene matches: 8. Germline values: CDR1 GTSNPN, CDR2 SVGIG (reference sequence). CDR3 coding DNA: TGTGCCTGGAGTGGGGGGGGTGGCGGCCCCTACAATGAGCAGTTCTTC. It yields the protein CAWSGGGGGPYNEQFF. The full variable domain, with the rest looked up from reference TRBV30 and TRBJ2-1, is SQTIHQWPATLVQPVGSPLSLECTVEGTSNPNLYWYRQAAGRGLQLLFYSVGIGQISSEVPQNLSASRPQDRQFILSSKKLLLSDSGFYLCAWSGGGGGPYNEQFFGPGTRLTVL.

The chain carries TRBV9 and TRBJ2-5; weak D call: TRBD1 (5 bases). Trimming took 4 bases from V and 2 from J, leaving 18 bases between them. The length of the CDR3 is 16 residues. Germline V lookup: CDR1 SGDLS, CDR2 YYNGEE. The CDR3 bases are TGTGCCAGCAGCTTAAGTCGGGCAGGGCGGCAAGAGACCCAGTACTTC. This translates into CASSLSRAGRQETQYF.

The chain links TRBV30 to TRBJ1-6, with 11 bases aligning to TRBD1. This CDR3 is 13 amino acids long. Germline assignment: CDR1 GTSNPN and CDR2 SVGIG (reference sequence). The ends lost 8 bases at V and 7 bases at J; junction bases unmatched: 4. CDR3 in amino acids: CAGQGAENSPLHF. The CDR3 bases are TGTGCCGGACAGGGGGCTGAGAATTCACCCCTCCACTTT.

CDR3 residues: CASSLSGQGDYGYTF. The DNA of the CDR3 is TGTGCCAGCAGCTTGAGTGGACAGGGCGACTATGGCTACACCTTC. The chain recombines TRBV5-4 with TRBJ1-2; 8 nucleotides align to TRBD1. Looked up from germline, CDR1 is SGHNT and CDR2 is YYREEE (reference sequence). V was clipped by 1 base and J by 3 bases; unmatched bases: 5. The CDR3 spans 15 residues.

V usage is TRBV18 and J usage is TRBJ1-2; no firm D call. Trimming stripped 6 bases from V and 8 bases from J, with 13 bases between. The CDR3 is made up of 12 amino acids. Germline CDR1 is KGHSH and CDR2 is LQKENI. CDR3 sequence reads: CASSPQTTGYTF. The CDR3 coding sequence is TGTGCCAGCTCCCCTCAAACGACAGGCTACACCTTC.

The chain couples TRBV6-1 to TRBJ2-7; 7 nucleotides line up with TRBD1. The CDR3 covers 14 residues. Germline lookup yields CDR1 MNHNS and CDR2 SASEGT. V lost 3 bases and J lost 3; bases outside the gene matches: 5. The CDR3 protein is CASSEWTGVYEQYF. The CDR3 DNA follows: TGTGCCAGCAGTGAGTGGACAGGCGTCTACGAGCAGTACTTC.

CDR3 sequence: CASSMTGTDTQYF. CDR3 coding DNA: TGTGCCAGCAGCATGACCGGCACAGATACGCAGTATTTT. The chain recombines TRBV5-4 with TRBJ2-3; D not resolved. The germline V gene encodes CDR1 SGHNT and CDR2 YYREEE (reference sequence). The V gene lost 4 bases and the J gene lost 1 base, with 7 bases spanning the gap. This CDR3 spans 13 amino acids. The full variable domain, completed using reference TRBV5-4 and TRBJ2-3, is ETGVTQSPTHLIKTRGQQVTLRCSSQSGHNTVSWYQQALGQGPQFIFQYYREEENGRGNFPPRFSGLQFPNYSSELNVNALELDDSALYLCASSMTGTDTQYFGPGTRLTVL.

The genes are TRBV28 and TRBJ2-7; D unresolved. V was trimmed by 5 bases and J by 2 bases, leaving 19 bases between them. Germline V gene lookup returns CDR1 MDHEN and CDR2 SYDVKM. This CDR3 is built from 16 residues. CDR3 residues: CASSNPGLGVAYEQYF. In nucleotides, the CDR3 is TGTGCCAGCAGTAACCCCGGCCTTGGGGTTGCCTACGAGCAGTACTTC.

The chain couples TRBV18 to TRBJ2-1; 10 bases fit TRBD2. There are 18 residues in the CDR3. The germline gives CDR1 KGHSH, CDR2 LQKENI. The V and J ends lost 0 bases and 9 bases, in that order; junction bases with no gene match: 14. CDR3 protein: CASSPPTERTSGVGEQFF. CDR3 coding DNA: TGTGCCAGCTCACCACCGACTGAAAGAACTAGCGGGGTAGGTGAGCAGTTCTTC.

To note about this clone: This same CDR3 is encoded by further DNA sequences in the sample. The chain links TRBV7-9 to TRBJ1-5; D call uncertain. Trimming removed 1 base at V and 6 bases at J, with 7 bases between. This CDR3 is 13 amino acids long. The V gene's germline CDR1 is SEHNR and CDR2 FQNEAQ (reference sequence). CDR3 region: CASSLEGSQPQHF. The CDR3 DNA reads TGTGCCAGCAGCTTAGAAGGGAGTCAGCCCCAGCATTTT.

This rearrangement joins TRBV28 to TRBJ1-2; the D is unclear. Germline CDR1 is MDHEN and CDR2 is SYDVKM. The V gene lost 6 bases and the J gene lost 3 bases, with 17 bases spanning the gap. This CDR3 comprises 15 residues. This CDR3 is CASRDATALYYGYTF. CDR3 DNA: TGTGCCAGCAGAGATGCAACTGCGCTCTACTATGGCTACACCTTC.

About this clone itself: Different DNA sequences within this sample yield the same CDR3. The chain is built from TRBV5-4 and TRBJ2-5; tentative D call: TRBD1 (5 bases). V lost 0 bases, J lost 5 bases, and 8 bases lay in between. This CDR3 region has 13 residues. Germline CDR1 and CDR2: SGHNT and YYREEE (reference sequence). CDR3 bases: TGTGCCAGCAGCTTGGGGGGCGGCGAGACCCAGTACTTC. This translates into CASSLGGGETQYF.

This clone was recorded only once. The chain links TRBV4-1 to TRBJ2-5; no clear D gene. Germline assignment: CDR1 MGHRA and CDR2 YSYEKL. The CDR3 has 14 amino acids. Between the trimmed V and J ends, which lost 4 bases and 4 bases, there was a span of 13 bases. The CDR3 loop is CASSLQDGSETQYF. The DNA for the CDR3 is TGCGCCAGCAGCCTCCAGGACGGTTCAGAGACCCAGTACTTC.

This rearrangement joins TRBV10-2 to TRBJ1-6; TRBD1 is a possible D gene (6 bases). Trimming shortened V by 6 bases and J by 9 bases, and 15 bases separated the two germline ends. The CDR3 is 14 residues long. Per germline, CDR1 WSHSY and CDR2 SAAADI. Here the CDR3 DNA reads TGCGCCAGCAGAGAGACAGGAGGTGTTTCACCCCTCCACTTT. It specifies CASRETGGVSPLHF.

J is TRBJ1-4 and V is TRBV4-2; D not certain. V gave up 8 bases and J gave up 4 bases, with 8 bases separating them. Germline lookup yields CDR1 LGHNA and CDR2 YNFKEQ. The CDR3 covers 12 residues. CDR3 bases: TGTGCCAGCGCAGAAGTTAATGAAAAACTGTTTTTT. Amino acid sequence: CASAEVNEKLFF.

J is TRBJ1-2 and V is TRBV7-3; D unresolved. Germline V lookup: CDR1 SGHTA, CDR2 FQGTGA. Trimming removed 5 bases from V and 3 bases from J, with 10 bases in between. The CDR3 covers 13 residues. DNA for the CDR3: TGTGCCAGCAGCGCGGACGGCTACTATGGCTACACCTTC. Protein: CASSADGYYGYTF. The complete variable domain, with remaining parts taken from reference TRBV7-3 and TRBJ1-2, reads GAGVSQTPSNKVTEKGKYVELRCDPISGHTALYWYRQSLGQGPEFLIYFQGTGAADDSGLPNDRFFAVRPEGSVSTLKIQRTERGDSAVYLCASSADGYYGYTFGSGTRLTVV.

The rearrangement links TRBV7-8 to TRBJ1-4; D unclear. Per germline, CDR1 SGHVS and CDR2 FQNEAQ. There are 14 residues in the CDR3. Trimming took off 3 bases at V and 7 bases at J, with 12 bases between the two ends. CDR3: CASSLRRLPEKLFF. CDR3 DNA: TGTGCCAGCAGCTTGAGAAGACTACCTGAAAAACTGTTTTTT.

The chain employs TRBV10-3 and TRBJ1-5; tentatively, D is TRBD1 (5 bases). CDR3 length: 16 residues. Germline V gene sequence: CDR1 ENHRY, CDR2 SYGVKD. Trimming removed 0 bases at V and 2 bases at J, with 11 bases between. In DNA, the CDR3 is TGTGCCATCAGTGAGTCGATAAGGGGTGGCAATCAGCCCCAGCATTTT. It codes for CAISESIRGGNQPQHF.